The sequence of this T cell receptor beta chain was determined in a study of T cell responses to AZD1222 COVID-19 vaccine. Study results and limitations: It should be noted that donors were predominantly white British and more often female, and clonal diversity was possibly underestimated. Dominant at 160-218 and 743-854, vaccine-associated CD4 TCRs also spanned spike.

Libraries were prepared by immunoSEQ multiplex PCR; TCRdb keeps only in-frame clonotypes and omits some of them. The sample carries 78,000 or so clones, approximately 89% recorded once. In regard to this clone: Its target is not known.

Material: peripheral blood, obtained on day 0 of AZD1222 vaccination. The clonotype comes from an adult in good health.

CDR3 region: CASSTIAGPYNEQFF. CDR3 DNA sequence: TGTGCCAGCAGTACCATAGCGGGGCCCTACAATGAGCAGTTCTTC. The chain combines TRBV27 with TRBJ2-1; 8 positions match TRBD2. From germline, CDR1 is MNHEY and CDR2 SMNVEV (reference sequence). The CDR3 contains 15 residues. After removal of 5 bases from V and 2 bases from J, the junction contained 5 bases not matched to a gene.